A selection of T cell receptor beta chains follows, all from one sample in a study of T cells after yellow fever vaccination. TCRdb re-called the 5' RACE reads with MiXCR, one entry per CDR3 protein. This table has under 300,000 distinct CDR3 sequences, roughly 6.2% appearing once. Sequenced here: CD4+ T cells sorted from PBMCs, sampled on the day of the yellow fever booster vaccination. The receptors here all came from a man in his thirties or forties who received the YFV17D yellow fever vaccine. Each CDR3 is given without its conserved first and last residue.

J gene | V gene | CDR3 protein
TRBJ2-3 | TRBV12-3/TRBV12-4 | ASSPRLVSDTQY
TRBJ2-7 | TRBV21-1 | ASSKAGRCPHEQY
TRBJ2-5 | TRBV7-2 | ASSFSPSETQY
TRBJ2-7 | TRBV27 | ASSLSWGTSGTFYEQY
TRBJ2-3 | TRBV24-1 | ATSQTSGTDTQY
TRBJ2-5 | TRBV29-1 | SVVTGGNLGETQY
TRBJ2-7 | TRBV7-2 | ASSPSAQGNEQY
TRBJ1-4 | TRBV10-3 | AISETTGKEKLF
TRBJ2-5 | TRBV5-1 | ASSFQGEETQY
TRBJ2-7 | TRBV11-2 | ASSFSRGSPYEQY
TRBJ2-5 | TRBV18 | ASSPSSRQTKETQY
TRBJ2-7 | TRBV20-1 | SARQGGENEQY
TRBJ1-3 | TRBV7-3 | ASSYQGGAGNTIY
TRBJ2-5 | TRBV15 | ATSRDATQETQY
TRBJ2-2 | TRBV18 | ASSPMGANTGELF
TRBJ2-3 | TRBV6-5 | ASSFRRPSRGPDTQY
TRBJ2-3 | TRBV10-3 | AISGLRGDTQY
TRBJ1-2 | TRBV9 | ASSVRTGDAGYT